Shown below are 2 T cell receptor beta chains from a single sample sequenced in a study of tumor and adjacent non-tumor tissue in lung cancer. No cell sorting was done before RNA was extracted from the tissue. A modified ARM-PCR protocol with three rounds of nested PCR amplified TCRbeta. TCRdb passed the multiplex PCR reads through MiXCR, listing each CDR3 protein once. The data contain roughly 200,000 distinct CDR3 sequences, 60% to 75% of them singletons. The sequenced sample consisted of lung tumor tissue. The receptor set was obtained from a man aged 55 to 70 with non-small cell lung cancer.

Comments on this clonotype: The junction differs from germline at one of its ends, possibly a read error. The chain recombines TRBV11-2 with TRBJ1-5; no definite D call. Germline values: CDR1 SGHAT, CDR2 FQNNGV. The CDR3 runs 15 residues. Here the CDR3 reads CASRLDLGVNQPRHF. The CDR3 region has the DNA TGTGCCAGCAGGTTAGATCTTGGGGTAAATCAGCCCCGGCATTTT.

A remark on this clonotype: A much larger clone lies a single base off, so this may be a read error. This chain connects TRBV20-1 to TRBJ1-3, with D unclear. The CDR3 is made up of 14 amino acids. The V gene's germline CDR1 is DFQATT and CDR2 SNEGSKA (reference sequence). DNA of the CDR3: TGCAGCCCTGAGATGGCGCAGAACGGAAACACCATATATTTT. It specifies CSPEMAQNGNTIYF.